The rows below give T cell receptor beta chains drawn from one sample of a study of technical replicates of blood from a handful of donors. Clones were read by immunoSEQ multiplex PCR, and TCRdb kept only the in-frame ones, dropping some. The sample gives 60,000 to 95,000 clones, 90% to 95% of which show up once; roughly 0.38% is in the top ten. The source material was T cells isolated from PBMCs. Every receptor here comes from a human donor in good health. Some clones in this sample may be carry-over from other donors' samples. The CDR3 runs from the conserved cysteine through the conserved F or W. A D gene is named only where the DNA matches it firmly. Clone sizes are given selectively: once, few, many, or a class where the clone is expanded.

TRBV6-4	TRBJ2-1	-	-	TGTGCCAGCAGTTTGGGAGGTGAGCAGTTCTTC	CASSLGGEQFF
TRBV18	TRBJ2-3	once	-	TGTGCCAGCTCACTTGGGAGGACAGATACGCAGTATTTT	CASSLGRTDTQYF
TRBV28	TRBJ1-1	-	-	TGTGCCAGCAGTTTAGGGGGCGGGCCGGTCACTGAAGCTTTCTTT	CASSLGGGPVTEAFF
TRBV7-3	TRBJ2-2	-	-	TGTGCCAGCAGCTCAACACCGGGACTCCGGGCCGGGGAGCTGTTTTTT	CASSSTPGLRAGELFF
TRBV5-1	TRBJ2-3	-	-	TGCGCCAGCAGCATTGGGGCCAGCGCGACTAGCACAGATACGCAGTATTTT	CASSIGASATSTDTQYF
TRBV29-1	TRBJ2-7	-	-	TGCAGCGTTGAAGCCAGTTATGACGAGCAGTACTTC	CSVEASYDEQYF
TRBV11-1	TRBJ1-5	once	-	TGTGCCAGCAGCTTAGACAGGAATCAGCCCCAGCATTTT	CASSLDRNQPQHF
TRBV6-5	TRBJ2-7	-	-	TGTGCCAGCAGTTACCGGGTGAGCTACGAGCAGTACTTC	CASSYRVSYEQYF
TRBV28	TRBJ1-3	-	-	TGTGCCAGCAGTTCACCGAGCTCTGGAAACACCATATATTTT	CASSSPSSGNTIYF
TRBV19	TRBJ1-3	-	TRBD1	TGTGCCAGTAGTAACACAGGGGTACGCGGAAACACCATATATTTT	CASSNTGVRGNTIYF
TRBV7-9	TRBJ1-1	-	TRBD1	TGTGCCAGCAGCTTTTCAGGGGGTCGGAACACTGAAGCTTTCTTT	CASSFSGGRNTEAFF
TRBV10-3	TRBJ1-2	-	-	TGTGCCATCAGTGATGCGGGGGAGTGGCGGGGCTACACCTTC	CAISDAGEWRGYTF
TRBV5-1	TRBJ2-1	-	-	TGCGCCAGCGGCACGAGGGGGGGCCCATCGAATGAGCAGTTCTTC	CASGTRGGPSNEQFF
TRBV10-3	TRBJ2-7	-	-	TGTGCCATCAGTGAGTCGAATGCGGACTACGAGCAGTACTTC	CAISESNADYEQYF
TRBV27	TRBJ2-3	-	TRBD2	TGTGCCAGCAGTACCCGGACTAGCGGGGCCACAGATACGCAGTATTTT	CASSTRTSGATDTQYF
TRBV4-1	TRBJ2-3	-	TRBD2	TGCGCCAGCAGCCAATCCCTAGCGGGAGGGACGACAGATACGCAGTATTTT	CASSQSLAGGTTDTQYF
TRBV14	TRBJ2-7	-	TRBD1	TGTGCCAGCAGCAGGGGGCCTAAGTGGGCGGCAGGCTACGAGCAGTACTTC	CASSRGPKWAAGYEQYF
TRBV16	TRBJ2-4	-	TRBD1	TGTGCCAGCAGCGAGGGACAGGGGTTTGCGGACATTCAGTACTTC	CASSEGQGFADIQYF
TRBV6-1	TRBJ1-3	-	-	TGTGCCAGCCACAGTAGCTCTGGAAACACCATATATTTT	CASHSSSGNTIYF
TRBV27	TRBJ1-5	-	TRBD1	TGTGCCAGCAGTCTTACCACAGGGGGCAATCAGCCCCAGCATTTT	CASSLTTGGNQPQHF
TRBV5-5	TRBJ2-7	-	TRBD2	TGTGCCAGCAGCTTTCTTAGCGGGGATAACGAGCAGTACTTC	CASSFLSGDNEQYF
TRBV28	TRBJ1-1	-	-	TGTGCCAGCAGGTCGGTACCCCCAGACTCGAACACTGAAGCTTTCTTT	CASRSVPPDSNTEAFF
TRBV2	TRBJ1-1	-	-	TGTGCCAGCAGTGGACAGCATAACACTGAAGCTTTCTTT	CASSGQHNTEAFF
TRBV19	TRBJ2-3	-	TRBD1	TGTGCCAGTACGCAACCGGGACAGGGAGCAGATACGCAGTATTTT	CASTQPGQGADTQYF
TRBV10-1	TRBJ2-2	-	-	TGCGCCAGCAGTGGGGGCCTGGCGGAAGGGACTTCGAACACCGGGGAGCTGTTTTTT	CASSGGLAEGTSNTGELFF
TRBV6-1	TRBJ2-1	-	TRBD1	TGTGCCAGCAGTGGCCGGGACAGGGTGCATGAGCAGTTCTTC	CASSGRDRVHEQFF
TRBV9	TRBJ2-7	once	TRBD2	TGTGCCAGCAGCGCGTATCCCGGGACTAGTCCCCTCTACGAGCAGTACTTC	CASSAYPGTSPLYEQYF
TRBV28	TRBJ2-3	-	TRBD1	TGTGCCAGCAGTTCTACAGGGGCGGATACGCAGTATTTT	CASSSTGADTQYF
TRBV7-6	TRBJ1-6	-	-	TGTGCCAGCAGCTTAGCGCAACGAGATTCACCCCTCCACTTT	CASSLAQRDSPLHF
TRBV5-6	TRBJ2-1	-	TRBD2	TGTGCCAGCAGCTTGGACGCGGGAGCCTACAATGAGCAGTTCTTC	CASSLDAGAYNEQFF
TRBV5-1	TRBJ2-1	-	TRBD2	TGCGCCAGCAGCCCCCTCACCGGGAGGGCCGGGGAGCAGTTCTTC	CASSPLTGRAGEQFF
TRBV15	TRBJ2-1	-	TRBD1	TGTGCCACCAGCAGAGGACAGGGGTTGGACAATGAGCAGTTCTTC	CATSRGQGLDNEQFF
TRBV4-2	TRBJ2-3	-	TRBD2	TGTGCCAGCAGCCAACAGACTAGCGGGGGGTTAGATACGCAGTATTTT	CASSQQTSGGLDTQYF
TRBV19	TRBJ1-4	-	TRBD1	TGTGCCAGTAGTACTCTCGGACAGGGCAATGAAAAACTGTTTTTT	CASSTLGQGNEKLFF
TRBV6-6	TRBJ2-5	-	-	TGTGCCAGCAGTTACTCGAGAAGTCTGGAGACCCAGTACTTC	CASSYSRSLETQYF
TRBV6-5	TRBJ2-2	-	TRBD2	TGTGCCAGCTCAATAGCGGGTTTGGCCGGGGAGCTGTTTTTT	CASSIAGLAGELFF
TRBV28	TRBJ2-3	-	-	TGTGCCAGCAGAACTGTTACAGATACGCAGTATTTT	CASRTVTDTQYF
TRBV29-1	TRBJ2-1	-	TRBD1	TGCAGCGTTGAGCCAATAGGACAGGGGGCCTACAATGAGCAGTTCTTC	CSVEPIGQGAYNEQFF
TRBV6-5	TRBJ2-7	-	-	TGTGCCAGCAGTTACTCTCCAGGGCTCTACGAGCAGTACTTC	CASSYSPGLYEQYF
TRBV7-9	TRBJ2-7	-	-	TGTGCCAGCAGCTTACTTAGCGGACCCTACGAGCAGTACTTC	CASSLLSGPYEQYF
TRBV25-1	TRBJ2-1	few	-	TGTGCCAGCACGGGTGGGAATGAGCAGTTCTTC	CASTGGNEQFF
TRBV6-5	TRBJ2-3	-	-	TGTGCCAGCTACGGCAGGGATGAATCAGATACGCAGTATTTT	CASYGRDESDTQYF
TRBV15	TRBJ1-5	-	-	TGTGCCACCAGCAGAGATTTTCGGGATCAGCCCCAGCATTTT	CATSRDFRDQPQHF
TRBV10-3	TRBJ1-4	-	-	TGTGCCATCAGTGGGGCGACTAATGAAAAACTGTTTTTT	CAISGATNEKLFF
TRBV6-1	TRBJ1-1	-	-	TGTGCCGTCCACCGTGGCGGGGTTGGGGACACTGAAGCTTTCTTT	CAVHRGGVGDTEAFF